These 32 T cell receptor beta chains were all obtained from the same sample, sequenced in a study of blood T cell repertoires in COVID-19. Sequencing used immunoSEQ multiplex PCR; TCRdb keeps in-frame clones, though not all of them. The table has over 90,000 clones, approximately 79% seen once. The sequenced material came from peripheral blood. These receptor sequences come from a man between 65 and 85 years old with COVID-19, enrolled during active disease.

The V gene is TRBV19, the J gene TRBJ1-1; 8 nucleotides align to TRBD1. V gave up 5 bases and J gave up 8 bases; unmatched junction bases: 10. The length of the CDR3 is 14 residues. Germline V CDR1 and CDR2: LNHDA, SQIVND (reference sequence). DNA of the CDR3: TGTGCCAGTAGTTTTAAGGACAGGGACGAGGAAGCTTTCTTT. It is translated as CASSFKDRDEEAFF.

V usage is TRBV7-9 and J usage is TRBJ2-7, with D perhaps TRBD2 (7 bases). The germline V gene has CDR1 SEHNR and CDR2 FQNEAQ (reference sequence). The CDR3 is made up of 15 amino acids. The germline V and J ends were trimmed by 1 base and 5 bases, with 15 bases remaining between them. The CDR3 loop is CASSLELGGRDEQYF. CDR3 DNA sequence: TGTGCCAGCAGCTTAGAGTTGGGGGGGCGCGACGAGCAGTACTTC. Using reference TRBV7-9 and TRBJ2-7 for the parts outside the CDR3, the full variable domain is DTGVSQNPRHKITKRGQNVTFRCDPISEHNRLYWYRQTLGQGPEFLTYFQNEAQLEKSRLLSDRFSAERPKGSFSTLEIQRTEQGDSAMYLCASSLELGGRDEQYFGPGTRLTVT.

V and J are TRBV6-2 or TRBV6-3 and TRBJ1-1; D remains ambiguous. The CDR3 has 14 amino acids. Trimming removed 5 bases from V and 6 bases from J, with 16 bases in between. CDR1 is MNHEY and CDR2 is SVGEGT in the germline V gene. This CDR3 reads CASSPVRRVAEAFF. The CDR3, as DNA: TGTGCCAGCAGTCCCGTGAGGAGGGTCGCTGAAGCTTTCTTT.

This clone was recorded a few times. The sample contains more than one DNA sequence encoding this CDR3. The chain couples TRBV18 to TRBJ1-5; 10 bases line up with TRBD1. The CDR3 is 17 amino acids. Germline trimming cut 2 bases from V and 11 bases from J; bases unmatched to any gene: 15. Germline CDR1 reads KGHSH; CDR2 reads LQKENI. The CDR3 reads CASSPGGRTGGGGAQHF. The CDR3 DNA is TGTGCCAGCTCACCAGGAGGACGGACAGGGGGTGGTGGGGCCCAGCATTTT.

In its sample, this clone was seen a few times. The chain links TRBV5-1 to TRBJ2-7; D unclear. The V end lost 6 bases, the J end lost 3 bases, and 22 bases lay between the germline ends. The germline V gene has CDR1 SGHRS and CDR2 YFSETQ. The CDR3 runs to 16 residues. As DNA, the CDR3 is TGCGCCAGCAACCGCGACGGTCTAGGTTCCCGCTACGAGCAGTACTTC. This encodes CASNRDGLGSRYEQYF.

J is TRBJ2-3 and V is TRBV5-1; 11 positions match TRBD2. Germline CDR1 and CDR2: SGHRS and YFSETQ. CDR3 size: 16 residues. V dropped 4 bases and J dropped 5; count of bases not matched to a gene: 9. The CDR3 here is CASSRGTSGREDTQYF. The DNA for the CDR3 is TGCGCCAGCAGCCGTGGAACTAGCGGGAGAGAAGATACGCAGTATTTT.

This chain joins TRBV4-1 and TRBJ2-3, with TRBD2 matching over 13 bases. This CDR3 is 17 amino acids long. Trimming at V came to 3 bases and at J to 4 bases, leaving 7 bases not matched to a gene. Germline CDR1 and CDR2: MGHRA and YSYEKL. The DNA of the CDR3 is TGCGCCAGCAGCCAGGCGGGACTAGCGGGACGGCCAGATACGCAGTATTTT. This translates into CASSQAGLAGRPDTQYF.

The chain is built from TRBV15 and TRBJ2-5; tentative D call: TRBD1 (7 bases). The germline CDR1 and CDR2 sequences are LNHNV and YYDKDF (reference sequence). Deletions cut 1 base from V and 4 bases from J, with 13 bases between. The CDR3 totals 15 residues. This CDR3 is CATSRVRGEIETQYF. CDR3 sequence (DNA): TGTGCCACCAGCAGAGTCAGGGGGGAGATAGAGACCCAGTACTTC.

This clone was recorded only once. This chain connects TRBV28 to TRBJ2-3; D might be TRBD2 (5 bases). This CDR3 is built from 14 residues. The V gene lost 6 bases and the J gene lost 6 bases, with 16 bases spanning the gap. Germline V gene data show CDR1 as MDHEN and CDR2 as SYDVKM. CDR3 sequence: CASSPSGGVDTQYF. The DNA of the CDR3 is TGTGCCAGCAGCCCGAGCGGAGGAGTTGATACGCAGTATTTT.

This chain links TRBV5-1 with TRBJ1-2; D ambiguous. CDR1 and CDR2 (germline): SGHRS, YFSETQ. The ends were cut back, 0 bases at V and 8 bases at J, with 11 bases in the middle. This CDR3 contains 13 residues. The CDR3 region has the DNA TGCGCCAGCAGCTTGGAGGCCGCACAGGGCTACACCTTC. It specifies CASSLEAAQGYTF.

The chain employs TRBV4-3 and TRBJ2-2; D may be TRBD2 (6 bases). Trimming shortened V by 0 bases and J by 1 base, and 15 bases separated the two germline ends. The CDR3 runs 18 residues. Germline CDR1 and CDR2: LGHNA and YSLEER. CDR3 amino acids: CASSQEVLAPLNTGELFF. Written as DNA, the CDR3 is TGCGCCAGCAGCCAAGAAGTACTAGCCCCACTGAACACCGGGGAGCTGTTTTTT.

The chain combines TRBV30 with TRBJ1-6, with TRBD1 identical over 7 bases. After removal of 4 bases from V and 7 bases from J, the junction contained 7 bases not matched to a gene. Germline values: CDR1 GTSNPN, CDR2 SVGIG (reference sequence). CDR3 size: 14 residues. As DNA, the CDR3 is TGTGCCTGGAATGTAGGGGGCTACAATTCACCCCTCCACTTT. Its protein is CAWNVGGYNSPLHF.

The CDR3 DNA sequence: TGCGCCAGCAGCCAACAAACGGGAGTATCAGATACGCAGTATTTT. Translated: CASSQQTGVSDTQYF. The chain has TRBV4-1 and TRBJ2-3, with D possibly matching TRBD2 (6 bases). This CDR3 is built from 15 residues. V lost 2 bases and J 4 bases, leaving 13 bases between the germline ends. Germline lookup yields CDR1 MGHRA and CDR2 YSYEKL.

The rearrangement uses TRBV5-1 and TRBJ2-5; tentatively, D is TRBD1 (6 bases). With 2 bases removed from V and 4 bases from J, the gap between germline ends came to 15 bases. The CDR3 covers 15 residues. The germline gives CDR1 SGHRS, CDR2 YFSETQ. CDR3 DNA sequence: TGCGCCAGCAGCTTTGAGACAGGCCCCTCAGAGACCCAGTACTTC. Its protein is CASSFETGPSETQYF. Using reference TRBV5-1 and TRBJ2-5 for the parts outside the CDR3, the full variable domain is KAGVTQTPRYLIKTRGQQVTLSCSPISGHRSVSWYQQTPGQGLQFLFEYFSETQRNKGNFPGRFSGRQFSNSRSEMNVSTLELGDSALYLCASSFETGPSETQYFGPGTRLLVL.

This chain links TRBV7-9 with TRBJ2-3, with 8 bases fitting TRBD2. Trimming took 6 bases from V and 6 from J; bases not matched to a gene: 2. CDR3 length: 12 residues. Germline V gene lookup returns CDR1 SEHNR and CDR2 FQNEAQ (reference sequence). CDR3 nucleotides: TGTGCCAGCAGTCGACTAGCGGATACGCAGTATTTT. Protein product: CASSRLADTQYF.

The chain has TRBV28 and TRBJ1-1, with D possibly TRBD1 on 5 matching bases. The V end was cut by 6 bases, the J end by 4 bases, with 15 bases between. Germline V gene data show CDR1 as MDHEN and CDR2 as SYDVKM. The CDR3 totals 14 residues. The CDR3 nucleotides read TGTGCCAGCAGATCAGGGTTGTCCTTCACTGAAGCTTTCTTT. Protein: CASRSGLSFTEAFF.

The rearrangement joins TRBV19 to TRBJ1-1; TRBD1 agrees at 9 bases. In germline, CDR1 is LNHDA, CDR2 SQIVND (reference sequence). J gave up 10 bases and V 5 bases, and 8 bases lay outside the gene matches. This CDR3 has 13 residues. The CDR3: CASSPGQGLVAFF. The CDR3 DNA follows: TGTGCCAGTAGTCCTGGACAGGGGTTGGTAGCTTTCTTT.

This clone was seen once. The rearrangement links TRBV27 to TRBJ2-3; D remains ambiguous. Germline loops: CDR1 MNHEY, CDR2 SMNVEV (reference sequence). The CDR3 totals 15 residues. Trimming removed 2 bases from V and 0 bases from J, with 9 bases in between. Here the CDR3 reads CASSLPGSSTDTQYF. CDR3 coding DNA: TGTGCCAGCAGTTTACCGGGTTCTAGCACAGATACGCAGTATTTT.

The sample holds a few counts of this clone. J is TRBJ2-7 and V is TRBV5-6, with D perhaps TRBD1 (5 bases). CDR3 length: 14 amino acids. The ends were cut back, 5 bases at V and 3 bases at J, with 15 bases in the middle. The germline gives CDR1 SGHDT, CDR2 YYEEEE. This CDR3 is CASRFVQDLYEQYF. Written as DNA, the CDR3 is TGTGCCAGCAGGTTCGTACAGGACCTCTACGAGCAGTACTTC.

The chain links TRBV28 to TRBJ2-7; a possible D gene is TRBD1 (5 bases). With 6 bases removed from V and 5 bases from J, the gap between germline ends came to 17 bases. The germline V gene encodes CDR1 MDHEN and CDR2 SYDVKM. The CDR3 covers 14 residues. This CDR3 is CASRFQGLINEQYF. CDR3 in DNA: TGTGCCAGCAGATTCCAGGGCTTGATAAACGAGCAGTACTTC.

This chain links TRBV19 with TRBJ1-3, with a possible D match to TRBD1 (6 bases). The CDR3 spans 16 residues. The ends were cut back, 6 bases at V and 0 bases at J, with 15 bases in the middle. Germline V gene data show CDR1 as LNHDA and CDR2 as SQIVND (reference sequence). DNA of the CDR3: TGTGCCAGTAGCAATCCCGGACAGCACTCTGGAAACACCATATATTTT. Translating it yields CASSNPGQHSGNTIYF.

The V gene is TRBV2, the J gene TRBJ2-1; 13 bases are a match to TRBD2. This CDR3 is built from 15 residues. Trimming cost V 6 bases and J 8 bases; bases outside gene matches: 7. The germline CDR1 and CDR2 sequences are SNHLY and FYNNEI. The CDR3 DNA reads TGTGCCAGCAGAGACCGACTAGCGGGAGGTCATGAGCAGTTCTTC. Protein sequence: CASRDRLAGGHEQFF.

This chain connects TRBV30 to TRBJ1-2, with 10 bases lining up with TRBD1. V trimming: 5 bases; J trimming: 6 bases; junction bases outside the gene matches: 6. The CDR3 extends over 13 amino acids. Germline CDR1 reads GTSNPN; CDR2 reads SVGIG (reference sequence). CDR3 DNA: TGTGCCTGGCACGGGACAGGGGTTAATGGCTACACCTTC. Protein: CAWHGTGVNGYTF.

The chain uses TRBV4-2 and TRBJ2-1; D is uncertain. The germline CDR1 and CDR2 sequences are LGHNA and YNFKEQ. Deletions cut 0 bases from V and 14 bases from J, with 8 bases between. This CDR3 spans 11 amino acids. CDR3 DNA sequence: TGTGCCAGCAGCCAAGAAGAGATCGAGTTCTTC. Translating gives CASSQEEIEFF.

The CDR3 sequence is CASSSPGQVTGELFF. DNA of the CDR3: TGTGCCAGTAGCTCACCGGGACAGGTCACCGGGGAGCTGTTTTTT. The chain has TRBV19 and TRBJ2-2, with 8 bases aligning to TRBD1. Germline V CDR1 and CDR2: LNHDA, SQIVND (reference sequence). CDR3 size: 15 residues. Unmatched junction bases numbered 7, after V lost 6 bases and J lost 4 bases.

This chain uses TRBV11-1 with TRBJ1-2, with unresolved D. CDR1 SGHAT and CDR2 FQDESV come from the germline V gene (reference sequence). V was pared by 3 bases and J by 1 base, with 6 bases between. This CDR3 comprises 13 residues. CDR3 DNA: TGTGCCAGCAGCTTGGAGAATAACTATGGCTACACCTTC. Residues: CASSLENNYGYTF. The full variable domain, with the rest looked up from reference TRBV11-1 and TRBJ1-2, is EAEVAQSPRYKITEKSQAVAFWCDPISGHATLYWYRQILGQGPELLVQFQDESVVDDSQLPKDRFSAERLKGVDSTLKIQPAELGDSAMYLCASSLENNYGYTFGSGTRLTVV.

CDR3 bases: TGCGCCAGCAGCCGGGGGCAGGGGGCCGTCAGGCCAGATACGCAGTATTTT. Its protein product is CASSRGQGAVRPDTQYF. The V gene is TRBV5-1, the J gene TRBJ2-3, with 8 bases identical to TRBD1. This CDR3 spans 17 amino acids. V shed 4 bases, J shed 4 bases, and the junction held 14 bases outside the gene matches. Germline CDR1 and CDR2: SGHRS and YFSETQ. The complete variable domain, with remaining parts taken from reference TRBV5-1 and TRBJ2-3, reads KAGVTQTPRYLIKTRGQQVTLSCSPISGHRSVSWYQQTPGQGLQFLFEYFSETQRNKGNFPGRFSGRQFSNSRSEMNVSTLELGDSALYLCASSRGQGAVRPDTQYFGPGTRLTVL.

This rearrangement joins TRBV14 to TRBJ1-2; TRBD1 might be the D (5 bases). Germline V gives CDR1 SGHDN, CDR2 FVKESK. The CDR3 sequence is 14 residues long. V was pared by 0 bases and J by 2 bases, with 7 bases between. The CDR3 loop is CASSQERGNYGYTF. Here the CDR3 DNA reads TGTGCCAGCAGCCAAGAACGGGGGAACTATGGCTACACCTTC.

The genes are TRBV9 and TRBJ2-7, with D perhaps TRBD1 (6 bases). The V and J ends lost 2 bases and 0 bases respectively, with 9 bases between them. Germline values: CDR1 SGDLS, CDR2 YYNGEE. This CDR3 contains 14 residues. The CDR3 bases are TGTGCCAGCAGCGTCACAGGGAACTCCTACGAGCAGTACTTC. Translated: CASSVTGNSYEQYF.

This clone has only one observation. The CDR3 nucleotides read TGTGCCAGCAGCCAAGATCCTACAGGGTTCTCACCCCTCCACTTT. It specifies CASSQDPTGFSPLHF. This chain links TRBV3-1 (or the pseudogene TRBV3-2) with TRBJ1-6; the D gene is possibly TRBD1 (6 bases). The CDR3 length is 15 residues. CDR1 is LGHDT and CDR2 is YNNKEL in the germline V gene (reference sequence). V was cut by 0 bases and J by 10 bases, with 13 bases left in between.

This chain connects TRBV6-5 to TRBJ2-7; D is possibly TRBD1 (5 bases). Between the trimmed V and J ends, which lost 7 bases and 2 bases, there was a span of 12 bases. This CDR3 is 13 amino acids long. CDR1 and CDR2 (germline): MNHEY, SVGAGI. The CDR3 protein is CASTSDTTYEQYF. Here the CDR3 DNA reads TGTGCCAGCACCTCGGACACTACCTACGAGCAGTACTTC.

This chain links TRBV12-1 with TRBJ2-5; the table's D call, TRBD1, has no DNA check behind it. TRBV12-1 is an annotated pseudogene. The CDR3 is 16 amino acids. The CDR3 DNA sequence: TGTGCCAGCAGCTTTATTCACAGGGAGACACAAGAGACCCAGTACTTC. This gives the protein CASSFIHRETQETQYF.